This TCR beta chain was sequenced in a study of molecular identifiers for immune sequencing clone quantification. Findings of the study overall: Reports indicate spiked Jurkat TCR RNA from one cell could be found among 950,000 to 1,000,000 naive cells.

TCRdb ran MiXCR on the PCR reads and lists one entry per CDR3 protein. Of some 650,000 distinct CDR3 sequences detected, around 20% appear once; the ten largest clones hold 0.85%. This clonotype was recorded at least ten times. No antigen is known for it. The germline V gene encodes CDR1 DFQATT and CDR2 SNEGSKA (reference sequence). The ends were cut back, 5 bases at V and 4 bases at J, with 19 bases in the middle. The CDR3 is 15 residues long. The sample was naive CD8+ T cells from blood, with Jurkat cell RNA spiked in. Subset described: FACS-sorted CD8+CD4-CCR7+CD45RA+ naive T cells. The chain combines TRBV20-1 with TRBJ2-3; maybe TRBD1 (6 bases). This TCR was recovered from a human donor in good health. Some libraries in this study had Jurkat cell RNA spiked in. The CDR3 DNA reads TGCAGTGCTTGGAGTCGTCAGGGGCCCGCAGATACGCAGTATTTT. Encoded protein: CSAWSRQGPADTQYF.